The 21 T cell receptor beta chains reported below all come from one sample, sequenced in a study of T cell repertoires in cytomegalovirus infection. TCRdb independently ran MiXCR on the reads; one entry per CDR3 protein. The data show about 310,000 distinct CDR3 sequences, around 9.1% seen once. The sequencing input was PBMCs. The receptor set was obtained from a human donor in good health (CMV status not recorded). Some clones in this sample may be carry-over from other donors' samples.

The J gene is TRBJ1-2, the V gene TRBV12-3 or TRBV12-4, with a weak D call TRBD1 (6 bases). The CDR3 length is 13 residues. Deletions cut 4 bases from V and 6 bases from J, with 12 bases between. CDR3 sequence: CASSSPWTDGYTF. The CDR3 DNA follows: TGTGCCAGCAGTTCCCCATGGACAGATGGCTACACCTTC.

This clonotype was seen ten or more times. The rearrangement uses TRBV28 and TRBJ1-6; TRBD1 matches at 7 bases. With 6 bases clipped from V and 11 bases from J, the junction kept 7 bases outside the gene matches. Germline loops: CDR1 MDHEN, CDR2 SYDVKM. This CDR3 is 13 amino acids long. Written as DNA, the CDR3 is TGTGCCAGCAGACCTAGGGGGCTCGCACCCCTCCACTTT. Its protein product is CASRPRGLAPLHF.

In DNA form, the CDR3 reads TGTGCCAGCACGAGCGCACGGACTAGCGGTTTGGATACGCAGTATTTT. Its translation is CASTSARTSGLDTQYF. The chain employs TRBV5-4 and TRBJ2-3, with 10 nucleotides matching TRBD2. Germline CDR1 and CDR2: SGHNT and YYREEE (reference sequence). The V and J ends lost 6 bases and 6 bases, in that order; junction bases with no gene match: 13. The CDR3 spans 16 residues.

The chain combines TRBV20-1 with TRBJ2-2; D unclear. This CDR3 spans 14 amino acids. The V and J ends lost 7 bases and 2 bases respectively, with 14 bases between them. Per the germline V gene, CDR1 is DFQATT and CDR2 is SNEGSKA (reference sequence). The CDR3 nucleotides read TGCAGTGTCCCGGTGGGGTTAAACACCGGGGAGCTGTTTTTT. It encodes CSVPVGLNTGELFF.

Many counts were recorded for this clonotype. V is TRBV6-1 and J is TRBJ2-7, with D possibly TRBD1 on 6 matching bases. CDR1 is MNHNS, CDR2 SASEGT, per germline. Deletions cut 5 bases from V and 6 bases from J, with 14 bases between. The CDR3 consists of 13 residues. CDR3 nucleotide sequence: TGTGCCAGCAGTCCCTTGGGGGCGAGCGAGCAGTACGTC. Encoded protein: CASSPLGASEQYV.

The CDR3 sequence is CASRSGVEQFF. In DNA, the CDR3 is TGTGCCAGCAGGAGCGGGGTGGAGCAGTTCTTC. The chain has TRBV28 and TRBJ2-1; TRBD2 matches 7 bases. The CDR3 loop spans 11 amino acids. V was clipped by 6 bases and J by 10 bases; unmatched bases: 3. The germline gives CDR1 MDHEN, CDR2 SYDVKM.

This clonotype was seen many times. V usage is TRBV28 and J usage is TRBJ2-7, with TRBD1 matching over 7 bases. This CDR3 region has 14 residues. The V segment lost 4 bases and the J segment 1 base; nucleotides outside the gene matches: 4. Per the germline V gene, CDR1 is MDHEN and CDR2 is SYDVKM. The CDR3 loop is CASSSPGQSYEQYV. DNA of the CDR3: TGTGCCAGCAGTTCTCCGGGACAGTCCTACGAGCAGTACGTC.

This clonotype was seen ten or more times. This chain joins TRBV11-1 and TRBJ2-5, with D perhaps TRBD1 (6 bases). Germline-derived CDR1 and CDR2 are SGHAT and FQDESV (reference sequence). With 0 bases removed from V and 4 bases from J, the gap between germline ends came to 12 bases. The CDR3 consists of 15 residues. The CDR3 DNA follows: TGTGCCAGCAGCTTAGCGGGGGCCCCCCGAGAGACCCAGTACTTC. Its protein product is CASSLAGAPRETQYF.

This clonotype was counted at least ten times. This sequence joins TRBV7-2 and TRBJ1-6; 8 bases match TRBD1. J lost 7 bases, V lost 2 bases, and 13 bases had no gene match. The CDR3 loop spans 18 amino acids. CDR1 SGHTA and CDR2 FQGNSA come from the germline V gene. The chain's CDR3 is CASSLRGTGRELNSPLHF. The CDR3 DNA sequence: TGTGCCAGCAGCTTACGTGGGACAGGAAGGGAATTAAATTCACCCCTCCACTTT. Together with reference TRBV7-2 and TRBJ1-6, the CDR3 gives the full variable domain: GAGVSQSPSNKVTEKGKDVELRCDPISGHTALYWYRQSLGQGLEFLIYFQGNSAPDKSGLPSDRFSAERTGGSVSTLTIQRTQQEDSAVYLCASSLRGTGRELNSPLHFGNGTRLTVT.

Many counts were recorded for this clonotype. The chain couples TRBV7-9 to TRBJ2-7; weak D call: TRBD2 (5 bases). The V gene lost 1 base and the J gene lost 6 bases, with 22 bases spanning the gap. CDR1 and CDR2 from the germline V gene are SEHNR and FQNEAQ (reference sequence). This CDR3 has 17 amino acids. The CDR3 DNA is TGTGCCAGCAGCTTAGGTCGGGGAACCATTACCTATGCCGAGCAGTACTTC. Protein: CASSLGRGTITYAEQYF.

The V gene is TRBV12-3 or TRBV12-4, the J gene TRBJ1-4; D may be TRBD1 (5 bases). The V and J ends lost 6 bases and 6 bases respectively, with 14 bases between them. This CDR3 is built from 14 residues. The CDR3 reads CASRPWGKDEKLFF. Written as DNA, the CDR3 is TGTGCCAGCAGGCCCTGGGGGAAGGATGAAAAACTGTTTTTT.

The table lists this clonotype with many counts. The chain employs TRBV7-6 and TRBJ2-1, with 8 bases fitting TRBD2. Trimming took 5 bases from V and 3 from J; bases not matched to a gene: 6. Germline V CDR1 and CDR2: SGHVS, FNYEAQ. CDR3 length equals 15 residues. Written as DNA, the CDR3 is TGTGCCAGCAGCCCGGGGGGGGCTTACTACAATGAGCAGTTCTTC. It yields the protein CASSPGGAYYNEQFF.

The chain uses TRBV5-6 and TRBJ2-7, with TRBD2 as a possible D gene (6 bases). CDR3 length: 14 amino acids. CDR1 and CDR2 from the germline V gene are SGHDT and YYEEEE. Trimming left V 0 bases short and J 6 bases short, with 13 bases between. The CDR3 spells CASSLGGRRVEQYV. Here the CDR3 DNA reads TGTGCCAGCAGCTTGGGAGGGAGGAGGGTCGAGCAGTACGTC.

There are many counts of this clonotype. The chain combines TRBV4-1 with TRBJ1-3; 7 nucleotides match TRBD1. V lost 4 bases to trimming and J lost 4 bases; unmatched junction nucleotides: 16. The CDR3 is 18 residues long. Germline CDR1 MGHRA, CDR2 YSYEKL. The CDR3 reads CASSLLSGGGTAGNTIYF. The DNA of the CDR3 is TGCGCCAGCAGCCTCCTATCGGGAGGTGGGACAGCGGGAAACACCATATATTTT.

This clonotype turned up a few times. The V gene is TRBV4-1, the J gene TRBJ2-3; 7 bases agree with TRBD2. V was pared by 1 base and J by 4 bases, with 11 bases of the junction left unmatched. This CDR3 has 17 residues. Germline V gene sequence: CDR1 MGHRA, CDR2 YSYEKL. In DNA, the CDR3 is TGCGCCAGCAGCCAAGTAGTGGATAGCGGGTCTCCAGATACGCAGTATTTT. Amino acids: CASSQVVDSGSPDTQYF.

This clonotype appeared many times. J is TRBJ2-2 and V is TRBV5-1, with 9 bases aligning to TRBD1. J lost 4 bases, V lost 6 bases, and 7 bases had no gene match. The germline V gene has CDR1 SGHRS and CDR2 YFSETQ. CDR3 length: 15 amino acids. DNA for the CDR3: TGCGCCAGCACCCTGGACAGGGGAGGCACCGGGGAGCTGTTTTTT. Translated: CASTLDRGGTGELFF.

The rearrangement links TRBV29-1 to TRBJ1-6; a weak D match, TRBD1 (5 bases). CDR3 size: 17 residues. Germline values: CDR1 SQVTM, CDR2 ANQGSEA. The CDR3 DNA follows: TGCGGCCTACGGAGGGACCCTAAGAGCTCCTATAATTCACCCCTCCACTTT. Translation gives CGLRRDPKSSYNSPLHF.

This clonotype was seen many times. The chain carries TRBV19 and TRBJ1-5; a possible D gene is TRBD1 (5 bases). Germline CDR1 and CDR2: LNHDA and SQIVND (reference sequence). The CDR3 is made up of 16 amino acids. The V end lost 7 bases, the J end lost 0 bases, and 16 bases lay between the germline ends. The CDR3 reads CASNSGTLGSNQPQHF. The CDR3 bases are TGTGCCAGTAATTCCGGGACCCTTGGTAGCAATCAGCCCCAGCATTTT. The full variable domain, completed using reference TRBV19 and TRBJ1-5, is DGGITQSPKYLFRKEGQNVTLSCEQNLNHDAMYWYRQDPGQGLRLIYYSQIVNDFQKGDIAEGYSVSREKKESFPLTVTSAQKNPTAFYLCASNSGTLGSNQPQHFGDGTRLSIL.

This clonotype occurred a few times. J is TRBJ1-3 and V is TRBV19, with 7 positions matching TRBD1. The CDR3 length is 15 residues. Losses at the gene ends were 7 bases for V and 1 base for J; bases not matched to a gene: 7. Germline CDR1 is LNHDA and CDR2 is SQIVND (reference sequence). This chain's CDR3 is CASNPRTGSGNTIYF. The CDR3 DNA reads as TGTGCCAGTAACCCACGGACAGGTTCTGGAAACACCATATATTTT.

This clonotype has ten or more counts. This rearrangement joins TRBV7-2 to TRBJ1-1; D perhaps matches TRBD1 (5 bases). CDR3 size: 12 residues. Germline V gene sequence: CDR1 SGHTA, CDR2 FQGNSA. V was pared by 4 bases and J by 6 bases, with 9 bases between. The CDR3 region is CASSWDGSEAFF. CDR3 nucleotide sequence: TGTGCCAGCAGCTGGGACGGGTCTGAAGCTTTCTTT.

There are many counts of this clonotype. This rearrangement joins TRBV7-2 to TRBJ2-2; D gene ambiguous. Trimming took 3 bases from V and 4 from J, leaving 15 bases between them. There are 16 residues in the CDR3. From germline, CDR1 is SGHTA and CDR2 FQGNSA. The CDR3 sequence is CASSFLGGEITGELFF. The CDR3 nucleotides read TGTGCCAGCAGCTTCCTCGGTGGGGAAATCACCGGGGAGCTGTTTTTT.